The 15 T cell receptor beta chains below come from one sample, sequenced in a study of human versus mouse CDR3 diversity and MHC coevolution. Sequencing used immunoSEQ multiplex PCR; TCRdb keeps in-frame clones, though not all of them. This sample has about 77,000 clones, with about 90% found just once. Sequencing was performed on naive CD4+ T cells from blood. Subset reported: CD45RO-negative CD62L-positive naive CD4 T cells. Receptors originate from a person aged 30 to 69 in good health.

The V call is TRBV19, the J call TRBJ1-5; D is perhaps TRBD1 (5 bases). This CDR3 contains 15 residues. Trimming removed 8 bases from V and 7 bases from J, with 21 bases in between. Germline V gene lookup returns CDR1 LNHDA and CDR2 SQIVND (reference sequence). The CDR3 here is CASEETQGLGQPQHF. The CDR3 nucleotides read TGTGCCAGTGAAGAAACCCAGGGTTTAGGCCAGCCCCAGCATTTT.

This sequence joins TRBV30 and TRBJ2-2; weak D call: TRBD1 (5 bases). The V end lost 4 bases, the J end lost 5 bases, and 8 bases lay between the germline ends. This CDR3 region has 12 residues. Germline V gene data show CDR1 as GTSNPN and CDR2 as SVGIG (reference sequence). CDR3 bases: TGTGCCTGGAACAGGAATACCGGGGAGCTGTTTTTT. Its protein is CAWNRNTGELFF.

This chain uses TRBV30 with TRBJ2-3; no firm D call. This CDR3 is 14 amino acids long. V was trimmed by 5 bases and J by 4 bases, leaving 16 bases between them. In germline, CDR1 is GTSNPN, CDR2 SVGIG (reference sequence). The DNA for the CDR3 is TGTGCCTGGGCTAGTTTACCGAGAGCAGATACGCAGTATTTT. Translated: CAWASLPRADTQYF.

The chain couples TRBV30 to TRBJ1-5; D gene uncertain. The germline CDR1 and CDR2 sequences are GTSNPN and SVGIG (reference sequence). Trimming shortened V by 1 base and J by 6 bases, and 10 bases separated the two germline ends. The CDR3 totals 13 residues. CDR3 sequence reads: CAWSGKASQPQHF. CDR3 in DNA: TGTGCCTGGAGTGGTAAGGCTAGTCAGCCCCAGCATTTT.

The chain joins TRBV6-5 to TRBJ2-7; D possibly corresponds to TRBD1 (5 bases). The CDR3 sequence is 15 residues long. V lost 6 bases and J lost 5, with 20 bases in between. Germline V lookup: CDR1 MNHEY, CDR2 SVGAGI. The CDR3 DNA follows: TGTGCCAGCAGAAGGACAAGGACCGGAGTCCACGAGCAGTACTTC. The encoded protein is CASRRTRTGVHEQYF.

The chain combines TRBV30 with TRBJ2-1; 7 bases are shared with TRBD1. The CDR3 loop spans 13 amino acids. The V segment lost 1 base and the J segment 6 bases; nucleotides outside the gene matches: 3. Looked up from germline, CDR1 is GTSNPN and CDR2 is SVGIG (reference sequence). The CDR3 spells CAWSGDRINEQFF. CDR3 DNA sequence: TGTGCCTGGAGTGGGGACAGAATCAATGAGCAGTTCTTC.

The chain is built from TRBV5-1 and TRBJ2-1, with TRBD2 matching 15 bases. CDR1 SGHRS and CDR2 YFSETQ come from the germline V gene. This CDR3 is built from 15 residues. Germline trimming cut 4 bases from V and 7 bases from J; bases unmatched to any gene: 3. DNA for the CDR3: TGCGCCAGCAGCCGGACTAGCGGGGGGGCAAATGAGCAGTTCTTC. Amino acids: CASSRTSGGANEQFF.

CDR3 sequence: CASSGGVDTQYF. The CDR3 bases are TGTGCCAGCAGCGGGGGGGTAGATACGCAGTATTTT. The chain combines TRBV11-3 with TRBJ2-3, with 7 bases fitting TRBD2. CDR1 is SGHNT, CDR2 YENEEA, per germline. CDR3 size: 12 residues. J was trimmed by 5 bases and V by 5 bases; bases with no gene match: 1.

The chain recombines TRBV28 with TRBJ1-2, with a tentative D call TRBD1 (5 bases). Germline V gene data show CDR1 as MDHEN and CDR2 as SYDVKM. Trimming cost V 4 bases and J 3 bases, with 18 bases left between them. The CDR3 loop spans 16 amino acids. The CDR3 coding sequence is TGTGCCAGCAGTTCTGCGGCTGGGCAGGGTCACTATGGCTACACCTTC. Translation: CASSSAAGQGHYGYTF.

CDR3 residues: CASSDAGGNGNTIYF. In DNA, the CDR3 is TGTGCCAGCAGTGACGCAGGGGGAAATGGAAACACCATATATTTT. The chain carries TRBV25-1 and TRBJ1-3, with TRBD1 matching over 7 bases. The CDR3 contains 15 residues. Per the germline V gene, CDR1 is MGHDK and CDR2 is SYGVNS. Losses at the gene ends were 3 bases for V and 3 bases for J; bases not matched to a gene: 5. The full variable domain, rest sourced from reference TRBV25-1 and TRBJ1-3, is EADIYQTPRYLVIGTGKKITLECSQTMGHDKMYWYQQDPGMELHLIHYSYGVNSTEKGDLSSESTVSRIRTEHFPLTLESARPSHTSQYLCASSDAGGNGNTIYFGEGSWLTVV.

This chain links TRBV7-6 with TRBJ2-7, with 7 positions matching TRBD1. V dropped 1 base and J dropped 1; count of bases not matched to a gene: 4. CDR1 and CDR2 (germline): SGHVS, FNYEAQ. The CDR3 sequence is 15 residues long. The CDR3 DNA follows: TGTGCCAGCAGCTTAGGGGACAGACTTTCCTACGAGCAGTACTTC. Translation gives CASSLGDRLSYEQYF.

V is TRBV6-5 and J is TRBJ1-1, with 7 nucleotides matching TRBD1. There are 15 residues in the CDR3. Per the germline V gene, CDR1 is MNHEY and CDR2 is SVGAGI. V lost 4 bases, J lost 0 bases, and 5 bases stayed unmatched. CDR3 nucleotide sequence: TGTGCCAGCAGTTCCGGACAGGTGATGAACACTGAAGCTTTCTTT. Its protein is CASSSGQVMNTEAFF.

The CDR3 is CSVAPRLAGGWEQYF. The CDR3 DNA reads TGCAGCGTTGCCCCCCGTCTAGCGGGAGGATGGGAGCAGTACTTC. V usage is TRBV29-1 and J usage is TRBJ2-5; TRBD2 matches 11 bases. CDR3 length equals 15 residues. Looked up from germline, CDR1 is SQVTM and CDR2 is ANQGSEA. V dropped 4 bases and J dropped 11; count of bases not matched to a gene: 15.

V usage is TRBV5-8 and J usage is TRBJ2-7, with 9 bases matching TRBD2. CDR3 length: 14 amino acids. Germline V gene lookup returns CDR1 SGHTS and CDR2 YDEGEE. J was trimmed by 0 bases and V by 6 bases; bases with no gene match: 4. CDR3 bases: TGTGCCAGCAAAGCGGGGGGCCTCTCCTACGAGCAGTACTTC. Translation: CASKAGGLSYEQYF. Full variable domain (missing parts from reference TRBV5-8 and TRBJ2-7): EAGVTQSPTHLIKTRGQQATLRCSPISGHTSVYWYQQALGLGLQFLLWYDEGEERNRGNFPPRFSGRQFPNYSSELNVNALELEDSALYLCASKAGGLSYEQYFGPGTRLTVT.

CDR3 loop: CASTLQGGETQYF. The CDR3 bases are TGCGCCAGCACCCTACAGGGGGGTGAGACCCAGTACTTC. The V and J genes are TRBV5-1 and TRBJ2-5, with 8 bases lining up with TRBD1. This CDR3 has 13 residues. V lost 6 bases to trimming and J lost 5 bases; unmatched junction nucleotides: 6. Germline-derived CDR1 and CDR2 are SGHRS and YFSETQ.